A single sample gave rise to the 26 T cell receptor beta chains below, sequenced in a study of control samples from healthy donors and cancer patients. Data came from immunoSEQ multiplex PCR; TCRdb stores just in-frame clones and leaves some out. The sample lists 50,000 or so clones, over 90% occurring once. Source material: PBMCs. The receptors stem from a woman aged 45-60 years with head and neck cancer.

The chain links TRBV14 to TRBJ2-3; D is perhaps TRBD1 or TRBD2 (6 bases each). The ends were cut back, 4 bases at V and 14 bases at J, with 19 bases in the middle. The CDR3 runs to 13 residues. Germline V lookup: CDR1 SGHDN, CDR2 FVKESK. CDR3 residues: CASSLFTGRIVYF. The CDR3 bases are TGTGCCAGCAGCCTATTCACAGGGAGGATCGTGTATTTT.

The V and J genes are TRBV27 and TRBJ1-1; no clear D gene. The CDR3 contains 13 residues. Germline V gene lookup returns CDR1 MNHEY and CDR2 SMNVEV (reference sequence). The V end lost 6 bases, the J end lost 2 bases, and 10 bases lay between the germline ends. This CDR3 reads CASRIQRNTEAFF. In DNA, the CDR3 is TGTGCCAGCAGAATACAGAGAAACACTGAAGCTTTCTTT.

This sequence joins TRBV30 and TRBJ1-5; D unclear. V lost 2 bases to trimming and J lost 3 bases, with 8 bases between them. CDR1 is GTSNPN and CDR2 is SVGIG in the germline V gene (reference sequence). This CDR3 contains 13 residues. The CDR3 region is CAWSYGYNQPQHF. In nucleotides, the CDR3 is TGTGCCTGGAGTTATGGGTACAATCAGCCCCAGCATTTT.

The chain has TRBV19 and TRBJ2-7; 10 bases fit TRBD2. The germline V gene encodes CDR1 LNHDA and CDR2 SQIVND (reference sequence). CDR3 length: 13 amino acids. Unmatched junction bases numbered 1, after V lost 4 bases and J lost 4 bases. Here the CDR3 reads CASSRLAGYEQYF. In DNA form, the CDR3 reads TGTGCCAGTAGTAGACTAGCGGGTTACGAGCAGTACTTC.

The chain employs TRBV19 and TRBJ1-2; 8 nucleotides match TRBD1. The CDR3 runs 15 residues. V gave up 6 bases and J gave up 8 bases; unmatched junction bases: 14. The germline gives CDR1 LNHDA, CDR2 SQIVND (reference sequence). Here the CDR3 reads CASSGQGPSIGGYTF. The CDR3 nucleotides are TGTGCCAGTAGCGGACAGGGACCCTCTATTGGAGGCTACACCTTC.

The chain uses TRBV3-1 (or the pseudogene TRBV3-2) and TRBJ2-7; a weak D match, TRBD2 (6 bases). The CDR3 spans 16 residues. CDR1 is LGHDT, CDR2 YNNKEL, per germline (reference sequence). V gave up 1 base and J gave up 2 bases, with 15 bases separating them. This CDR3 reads CASSQGQEGYPYEQYF. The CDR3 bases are TGTGCCAGCAGCCAAGGGCAGGAGGGATACCCCTACGAGCAGTACTTC.

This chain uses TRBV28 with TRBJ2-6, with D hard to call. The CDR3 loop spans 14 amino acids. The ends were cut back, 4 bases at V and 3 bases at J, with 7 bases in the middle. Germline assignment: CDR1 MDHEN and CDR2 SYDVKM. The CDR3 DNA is TGTGCCAGCAGTTCCACCAGTGGGGCCAACGTCCTGACTTTC. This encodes CASSSTSGANVLTF.

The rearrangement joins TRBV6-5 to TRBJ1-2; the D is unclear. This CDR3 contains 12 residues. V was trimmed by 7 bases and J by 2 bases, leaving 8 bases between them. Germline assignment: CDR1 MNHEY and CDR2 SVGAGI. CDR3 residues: CASTNGNYGYTF. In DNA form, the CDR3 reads TGTGCCAGCACTAACGGGAACTATGGCTACACCTTC.

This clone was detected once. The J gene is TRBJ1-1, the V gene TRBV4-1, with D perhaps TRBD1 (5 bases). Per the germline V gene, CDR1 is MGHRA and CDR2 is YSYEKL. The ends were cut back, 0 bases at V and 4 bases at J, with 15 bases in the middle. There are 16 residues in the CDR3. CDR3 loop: CASSQDQAGGGTEAFF. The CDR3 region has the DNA TGCGCCAGCAGCCAAGATCAGGCGGGCGGGGGCACTGAAGCTTTCTTT.

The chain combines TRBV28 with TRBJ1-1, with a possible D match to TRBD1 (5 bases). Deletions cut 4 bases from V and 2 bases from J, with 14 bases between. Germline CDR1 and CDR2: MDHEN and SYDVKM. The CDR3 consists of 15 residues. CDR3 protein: CASSSVRAINTEAFF. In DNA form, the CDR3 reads TGTGCCAGCAGTTCAGTCAGGGCTATTAACACTGAAGCTTTCTTT.

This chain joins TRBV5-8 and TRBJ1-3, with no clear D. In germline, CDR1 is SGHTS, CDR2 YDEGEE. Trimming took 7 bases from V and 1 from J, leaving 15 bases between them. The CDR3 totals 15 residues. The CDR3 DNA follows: TGTGCCAGCTGGGATATCCTCGGTTCTGGAAACACCATATATTTT. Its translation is CASWDILGSGNTIYF.

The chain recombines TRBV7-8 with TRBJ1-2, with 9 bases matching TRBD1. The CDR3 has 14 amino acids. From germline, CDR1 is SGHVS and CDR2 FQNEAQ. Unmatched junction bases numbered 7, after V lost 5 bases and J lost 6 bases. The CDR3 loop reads CASSTRQGDHGYTF. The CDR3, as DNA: TGTGCCAGCAGCACTCGACAGGGGGACCATGGCTACACCTTC.

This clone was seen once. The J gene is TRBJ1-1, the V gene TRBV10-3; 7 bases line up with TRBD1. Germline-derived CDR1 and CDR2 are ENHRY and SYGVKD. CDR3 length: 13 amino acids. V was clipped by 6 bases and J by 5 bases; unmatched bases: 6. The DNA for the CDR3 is TGTGCCATCAGGCCTGACAGGGAGACTGAAGCTTTCTTT. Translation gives CAIRPDRETEAFF.

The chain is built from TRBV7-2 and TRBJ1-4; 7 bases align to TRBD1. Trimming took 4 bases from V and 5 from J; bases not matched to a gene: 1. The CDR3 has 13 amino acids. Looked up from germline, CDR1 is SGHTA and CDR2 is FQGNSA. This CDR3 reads CASSSGGNEKLFF. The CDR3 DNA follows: TGTGCCAGCAGCTCAGGGGGAAATGAAAAACTGTTTTTT.

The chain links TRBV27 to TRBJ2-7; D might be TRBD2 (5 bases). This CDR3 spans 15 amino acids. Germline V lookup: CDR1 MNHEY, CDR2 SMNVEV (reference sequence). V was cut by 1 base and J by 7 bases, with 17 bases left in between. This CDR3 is CASSLYGLGPGEQYF. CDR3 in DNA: TGTGCCAGCAGTTTATACGGACTCGGCCCGGGAGAGCAGTACTTC.

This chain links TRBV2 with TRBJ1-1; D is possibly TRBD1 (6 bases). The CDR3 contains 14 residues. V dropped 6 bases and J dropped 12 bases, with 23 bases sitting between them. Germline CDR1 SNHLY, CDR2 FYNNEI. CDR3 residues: CASSAREGVSPPFF. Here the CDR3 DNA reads TGTGCCAGCAGCGCCAGGGAGGGGGTCTCTCCACCTTTCTTT.

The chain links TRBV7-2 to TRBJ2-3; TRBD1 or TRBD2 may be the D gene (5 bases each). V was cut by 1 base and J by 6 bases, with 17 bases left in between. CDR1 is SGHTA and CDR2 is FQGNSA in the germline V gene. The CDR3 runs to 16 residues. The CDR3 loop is CASSLGTRGPGDTQYF. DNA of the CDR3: TGTGCCAGCAGCTTAGGGACCCGGGGCCCGGGTGATACGCAGTATTTT.

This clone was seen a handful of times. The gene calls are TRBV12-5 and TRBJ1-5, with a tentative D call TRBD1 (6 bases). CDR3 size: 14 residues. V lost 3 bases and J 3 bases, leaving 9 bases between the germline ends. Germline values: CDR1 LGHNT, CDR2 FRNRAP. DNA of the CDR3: TGTGCTAGTGGTTTTGGACAGACCAATCAGCCCCAGCATTTT. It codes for CASGFGQTNQPQHF.

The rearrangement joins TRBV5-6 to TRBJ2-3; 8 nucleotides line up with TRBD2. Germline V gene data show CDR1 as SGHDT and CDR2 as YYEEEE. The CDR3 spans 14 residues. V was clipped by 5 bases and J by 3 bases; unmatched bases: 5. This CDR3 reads CASSLGGATDTQYF. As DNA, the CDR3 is TGTGCCAGCAGTCTCGGGGGGGCGACAGATACGCAGTATTTT.

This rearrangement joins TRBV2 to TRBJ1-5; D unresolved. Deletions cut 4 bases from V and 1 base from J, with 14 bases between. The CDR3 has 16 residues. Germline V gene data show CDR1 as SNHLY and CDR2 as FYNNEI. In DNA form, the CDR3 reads TGTGCCAGCAGTGTAGGACGGGGAGTGAGCAATCAGCCCCAGCATTTT. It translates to CASSVGRGVSNQPQHF.

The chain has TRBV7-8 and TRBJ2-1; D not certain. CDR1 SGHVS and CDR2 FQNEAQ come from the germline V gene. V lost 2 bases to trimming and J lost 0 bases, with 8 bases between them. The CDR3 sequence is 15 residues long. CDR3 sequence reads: CASSLITGSYNEQFF. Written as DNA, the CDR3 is TGTGCCAGCAGCTTAATAACCGGCTCCTACAATGAGCAGTTCTTC.

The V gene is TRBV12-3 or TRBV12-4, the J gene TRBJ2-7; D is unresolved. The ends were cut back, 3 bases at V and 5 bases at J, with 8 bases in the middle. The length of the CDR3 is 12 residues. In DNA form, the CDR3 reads TGTGCCAGCAGTTTTTCTGGGAACGAGCAGTACTTC. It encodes CASSFSGNEQYF.

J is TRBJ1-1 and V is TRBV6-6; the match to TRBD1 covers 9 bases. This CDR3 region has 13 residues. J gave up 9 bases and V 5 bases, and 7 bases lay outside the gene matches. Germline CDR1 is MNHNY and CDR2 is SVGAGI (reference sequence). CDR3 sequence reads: CASSPDRGSKAFF. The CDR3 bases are TGTGCCAGCAGTCCCGACAGGGGGAGTAAAGCTTTCTTT.

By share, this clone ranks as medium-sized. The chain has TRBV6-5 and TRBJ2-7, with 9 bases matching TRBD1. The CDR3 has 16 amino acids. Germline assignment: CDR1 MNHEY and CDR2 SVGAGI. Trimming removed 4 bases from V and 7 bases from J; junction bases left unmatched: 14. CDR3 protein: CASSSIPGQGFEEQYF. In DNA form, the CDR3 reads TGTGCCAGCAGTTCCATTCCGGGACAGGGATTTGAGGAGCAGTACTTC.

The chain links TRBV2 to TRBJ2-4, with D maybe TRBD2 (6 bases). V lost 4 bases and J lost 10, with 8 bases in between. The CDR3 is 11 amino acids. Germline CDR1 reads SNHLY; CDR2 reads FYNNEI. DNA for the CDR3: TGTGCCAGCAGTGGGGAGGTAATTCAGTACTTC. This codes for CASSGEVIQYF.

In nucleotides, the CDR3 is TGTGCCACAGCGAGGGGAGGCAATTCACCCCTCCACTTT. Translated: CATARGGNSPLHF. The chain uses TRBV24-1 and TRBJ1-6; possibly TRBD1 for D (5 bases). Germline loops: CDR1 KGHDR, CDR2 SFDVKD. Trimming removed 10 bases from V and 7 bases from J, with 13 bases in between. CDR3 length equals 13 residues.